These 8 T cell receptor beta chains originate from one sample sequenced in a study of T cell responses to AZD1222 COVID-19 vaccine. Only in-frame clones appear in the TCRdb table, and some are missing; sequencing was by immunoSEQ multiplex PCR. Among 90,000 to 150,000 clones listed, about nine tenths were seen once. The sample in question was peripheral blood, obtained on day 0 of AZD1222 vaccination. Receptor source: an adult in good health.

CDR3 DNA: TGTGCCAGCAGTAAGGACAGGGATGCCTACGAGCAGTACTTC. It translates to CASSKDRDAYEQYF. The chain uses TRBV27 and TRBJ2-7; 8 bases are a match to TRBD1. Germline CDR1 and CDR2: MNHEY and SMNVEV (reference sequence). The CDR3 consists of 14 residues. V was clipped by 5 bases and J by 2 bases; unmatched bases: 5.

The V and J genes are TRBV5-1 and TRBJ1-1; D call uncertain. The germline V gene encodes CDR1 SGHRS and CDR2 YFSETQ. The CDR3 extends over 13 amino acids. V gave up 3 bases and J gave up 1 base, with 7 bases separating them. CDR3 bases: TGCGCCAGCAGCTCCGGGAGGAACACTGAAGCTTTCTTT. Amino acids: CASSSGRNTEAFF.

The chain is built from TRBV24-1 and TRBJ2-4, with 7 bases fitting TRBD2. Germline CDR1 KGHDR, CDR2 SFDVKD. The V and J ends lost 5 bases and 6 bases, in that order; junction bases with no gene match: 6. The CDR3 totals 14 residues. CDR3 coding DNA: TGTGCCACCAGTGGGGCGGGGGAAACAAACATTCAGTACTTC. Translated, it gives CATSGAGETNIQYF.

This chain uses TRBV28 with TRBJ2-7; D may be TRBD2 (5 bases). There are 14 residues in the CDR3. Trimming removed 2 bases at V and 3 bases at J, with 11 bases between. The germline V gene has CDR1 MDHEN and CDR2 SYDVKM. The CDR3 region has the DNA TGTGCCAGCAGTTTAGAGGGAAGGGTCTACGAGCAGTACTTC. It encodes CASSLEGRVYEQYF.

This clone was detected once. The chain's CDR3 is CASSQSARKNTEAFF. CDR3 nucleotides: TGTGCCAGCAGCCAATCCGCCCGGAAGAACACTGAAGCTTTCTTT. The chain carries TRBV3-1 (or the pseudogene TRBV3-2) and TRBJ1-1; no firm D call. Germline loops: CDR1 LGHDT, CDR2 YNNKEL (reference sequence). V shed 2 bases and J shed 1 base, with 11 bases lying between them. This CDR3 comprises 15 residues.

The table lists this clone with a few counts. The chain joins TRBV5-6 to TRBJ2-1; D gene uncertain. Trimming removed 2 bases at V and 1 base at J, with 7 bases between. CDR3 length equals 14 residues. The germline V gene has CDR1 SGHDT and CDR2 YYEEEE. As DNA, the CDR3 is TGTGCCAGCAGCTTCTATGGATCCTACAATGAGCAGTTCTTC. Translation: CASSFYGSYNEQFF.

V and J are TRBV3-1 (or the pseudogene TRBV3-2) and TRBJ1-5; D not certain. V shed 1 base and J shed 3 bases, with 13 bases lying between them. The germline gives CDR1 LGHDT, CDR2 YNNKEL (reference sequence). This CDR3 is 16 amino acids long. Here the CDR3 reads CASSQGLQLSNQPQHF. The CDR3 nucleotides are TGTGCCAGCAGCCAAGGGCTCCAGCTTTCCAATCAGCCCCAGCATTTT.

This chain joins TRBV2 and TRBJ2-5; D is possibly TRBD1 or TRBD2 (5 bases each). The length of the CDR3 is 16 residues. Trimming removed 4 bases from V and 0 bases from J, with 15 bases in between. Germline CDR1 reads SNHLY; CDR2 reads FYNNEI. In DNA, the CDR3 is TGTGCCAGCAGTGGTCCCGGGACCCTGTACCAAGAGACCCAGTACTTC. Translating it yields CASSGPGTLYQETQYF.